The text below deals with one T cell receptor (beta chain). This record belongs to a study of blood T cell repertoires in COVID-19. Study-level background: Sources were T cells, B-cell-depleted T cells, or PBMCs; the material itself was cDNA or gDNA.

Per the original data handling: Amplifying reference gene primers gave estimates of nucleated cell counts. TCRdb's copy holds only in-frame clones and misses some; the assay was immunoSEQ multiplex PCR. That table is the source of V, J and clone size, and D and trimming were worked out from the DNA. The sample yields around 120,000 clones, approximately 85% seen once. Trimming removed 6 bases from V and 0 bases from J; junction bases left unmatched: 4. The CDR3 spans 16 residues. Germline loops: CDR1 SNHLY, CDR2 FYNNEI. V and J are TRBV2 and TRBJ2-2, with TRBD1 matching over 10 bases. The sequenced sample consisted of peripheral blood. The receptor's source is a human donor in a cohort sampled during active COVID-19. The CDR3 DNA reads as TGTGCCAGCAGCACCGGGACAGGGGCGAACACCGGGGAGCTGTTTTTT. It encodes CASSTGTGANTGELFF.